This is a list of T cell receptor beta chains from one sample in a study of early T cells in non-severe SARS-CoV-2 infection. TCRdb ran MiXCR on the 5' RACE reads and lists one entry per CDR3 protein. This sample yields about 46,000 distinct CDR3 sequences, of which more than 4.5% are seen a single time; 5.4% belongs to the top ten. Source: whole blood, taken at baseline. The receptors stem from an adult who was a healthcare worker with PCR-confirmed SARS-CoV-2 infection or an uninfected control (not recorded which). Each CDR3 is given with its conserved first and last residue. Fields, in order: J gene, D gene, clone size, V gene, CDR3 DNA, CDR3 protein. A D gene is named only where the DNA matches it firmly. Size is stated for part of the rows, as once, few or many counts, or as a class when the clone is expanded.

>TRBJ2-1|TRBD2|few|TRBV5-6
TGTGCCAGCAGCTTGCGGGGAGGGAGTAGTTACAATGAGCAGTTCTTC
CASSLRGGSSYNEQFF
>TRBJ2-1|NA|many|TRBV27
TGTGCCAGCAGCCTTCCCGGAGCGTCGGGCAATGAGCAGTTCTTC
CASSLPGASGNEQFF
>TRBJ2-1|TRBD2|many|TRBV12-3/TRBV12-4
TGTGCCAGCAGACCTATTAGGGCTAGCGGCCTCCGGGATGAGCAGTTCTTC
CASRPIRASGLRDEQFF
>TRBJ1-3|NA|many|TRBV10-3
TGTGCCATCACTCCGGGGCCGATCTCTGGAAACACCATATATTTT
CAITPGPISGNTIYF
>TRBJ1-4|NA|NA|TRBV20-1
TGCAGTGTCCCGCCCGACCCAGGCGGGGAAAAACTGTTTTTT
CSVPPDPGGEKLFF
>TRBJ2-1|NA|few|TRBV29-1
TGCAGCGTTGGGTCTAGCGTCTACAATGAGCAGTTCTTC
CSVGSSVYNEQFF
>TRBJ2-3|TRBD2|NA|TRBV7-8
TGTGCCAGCAGCTTAGTCGGCGGGAGGACAGTGAGAGATACGCAGTATTTT
CASSLVGGRTVRDTQYF
>TRBJ1-1|NA|many|TRBV6-5
TGTGCCAGCAGTTACCAGGGAAACACTGAAGCTTTCTTT
CASSYQGNTEAFF
>TRBJ2-1|NA|many|TRBV27
TGTGCCAGCAGTCCGCCGGGGTTCGGAAATGAGCAGTTCTTC
CASSPPGFGNEQFF
>TRBJ2-7|TRBD1|few|TRBV20-1
TGCAGTGCTCGGCCTACAGGGGTTGGCGAGCAGTACTTC
CSARPTGVGEQYF
>TRBJ2-1|NA|medium-sized|TRBV5-1
TGCGCCAGCAGCTTGGGGATAGCGAGAAATGAGCAGTTCTTC
CASSLGIARNEQFF
>TRBJ2-1|NA|many|TRBV11-2
TGTGCCAGCAGCTCCCTCAGGGACGCTGAGCAGTTCTTC
CASSSLRDAEQFF
>TRBJ2-7|TRBD2|NA|TRBV10-1
TGCGCCAGCAGTGATGGAGCGGGAGGGCCCTACGAGCAGTACTTC
CASSDGAGGPYEQYF
>TRBJ2-1|NA|few|TRBV7-2
TGCGCCAGCAGCTTCCTTGTGAATGAGCAGTTCTTC
CASSFLVNEQFF
>TRBJ2-7|TRBD2|few|TRBV4-1
TGCGCCAGCAGCTATCTAGCGGGGTTAACCTACGAGCAGTACTTC
CASSYLAGLTYEQYF
>TRBJ2-7|TRBD2|NA|TRBV20-1
TGCAGTGCTAGAGATCGTGGACTAGGAAACTACGAGCAGTACTTC
CSARDRGLGNYEQYF
>TRBJ1-6|NA|many|TRBV6-1
TGTGCCAGCAGTGAAGCGCTCAGGGAGTATAATTCACCCCTCCACTTT
CASSEALREYNSPLHF
>TRBJ1-6|TRBD1|NA|TRBV5-4
TGTGCCAGCAGCTGGGGGCAGACAGGGGCAACTTCGGCCCTCCACTTT
CASSWGQTGATSALHF
>TRBJ2-2|TRBD2|many|TRBV5-1
TGCGCCAGCAGCTGGTCCTTTGAGGCCGGGACTAGCGGGACCACCGGGGAGCTGTTTTTT
CASSWSFEAGTSGTTGELFF
>TRBJ2-7|NA|NA|TRBV11-2
TGTGCCAGCAGCACACTAGCCTACGAGCAGTACTTC
CASSTLAYEQYF
>TRBJ2-2|NA|many|TRBV18
TGTGCCAGCTCACCAGCAGTCCTTTCCACCGGGGAGCTGTTTTTT
CASSPAVLSTGELFF
>TRBJ2-5|TRBD2|many|TRBV27
TGTGCCAGCAGTTTAGCAGCGGGAGAGGTTGAGACCCAGTACTTC
CASSLAAGEVETQYF
>TRBJ1-5|TRBD1|few|TRBV4-2
TGTGCCAGCAGACCAGACAGGGCAATAAATCAGCCCCAGCATTTT
CASRPDRAINQPQHF
>TRBJ2-3|NA|many|TRBV28
TGTGCCAGCAGTTTTATATCGCTAGGGAACCTCAAAGATACGCAGTATTTT
CASSFISLGNLKDTQYF
>TRBJ2-1|TRBD2|few|TRBV7-8
TGTGCCAGCAGCTTACTAGCGGGGCCCAATGAGCAGTTCTTC
CASSLLAGPNEQFF
>TRBJ2-3|TRBD1|few|TRBV10-3
TGTGCCATCAGTGGGACAGGCACTAGCACAGATACGCAGTATTTT
CAISGTGTSTDTQYF
>TRBJ1-2|NA|NA|TRBV11-2
TGTGCCAGCAGCTCAGAGGGGGATGGCTACACCTTC
CASSSEGDGYTF
>TRBJ2-2|NA|NA|TRBV3-1
TGTGCCAGCAGCCAGGCAGGGACCGGGGAGCTGTTTTTT
CASSQAGTGELFF
>TRBJ2-1|NA|many|TRBV29-1
TGCAGCGTCGTTCCCTACAATGAGCAGTTCTTC
CSVVPYNEQFF
>TRBJ1-2|NA|few|TRBV3-1
TGTGCCAGCAGCCACGCAACTAACTATGGCTACACCTTC
CASSHATNYGYTF
>TRBJ1-4|NA|many|TRBV5-1
TGCGCCAGCAGTGGGGGGCGTGGAACTAATGAAAAACTGTTTTTT
CASSGGRGTNEKLFF
>TRBJ2-3|NA|few|TRBV5-6
TGTGCCAGCAGCTTGGGGGGCCAGGTTAGCACAGATACGCAGTATTTT
CASSLGGQVSTDTQYF
>TRBJ2-3|NA|many|TRBV18
TGTGCCAGCTCACCACCGTCTGGGGGCCTCACAGATACGCAGTATTTT
CASSPPSGGLTDTQYF
>TRBJ2-7|NA|NA|TRBV6-6
TGTGCCAGCCGAGACTCACCCGGGACCTACGAGCAGTACTTC
CASRDSPGTYEQYF
>TRBJ2-7|NA|many|TRBV7-2
TGTGCCAGCAGCTTCGCACTCGGAACCTACGAGCAGTACTTC
CASSFALGTYEQYF
>TRBJ2-1|NA|many|TRBV7-9
TGTGCCAGCACCCGCGGGATCGGTGAGCAGTTCTTC
CASTRGIGEQFF
>TRBJ2-3|TRBD2|many|TRBV28
TGTGCCAGCAGCCCGGGGAGGGGTAGGGGCACAGATACGCAGTATTTT
CASSPGRGRGTDTQYF
>TRBJ2-1|NA|many|TRBV20-1
TGCAGTGCTAGAGATCGGAGATTCTCCTCCTACAATGAGCAGTTCTTC
CSARDRRFSSYNEQFF
>TRBJ2-3|NA|many|TRBV29-1
TGCAGCGTCGGGGCCACAGATACGCAGTATTTT
CSVGATDTQYF
>TRBJ2-7|NA|NA|TRBV29-1
TGCAGCGTTGAAATGACTAATCGCTACGAGCAGTACTTC
CSVEMTNRYEQYF
>TRBJ2-6|NA|many|TRBV6-1
TGTGCCAGCAGCCCAGGGTCTGGGGCCAACGTCCTGACTTTC
CASSPGSGANVLTF
>TRBJ2-1|NA|few|TRBV12-3/TRBV12-4
TGTGCCAGCAGATCCCCCAACTCCTACAATGAGCAGTTCTTC
CASRSPNSYNEQFF
>TRBJ2-7|NA|NA|TRBV30
TGTGCCTGGTCTACCCAGAGCTCCTACGAGCAGTACTTC
CAWSTQSSYEQYF
>TRBJ1-1|NA|many|TRBV6-6
TGTGCCAGCAGTTATGGGGCGGTTGGGGGGCCCACTCTATTGAACACTGAAGCTTTCTTT
CASSYGAVGGPTLLNTEAFF
>TRBJ1-6|NA|few|TRBV6-6
TGTGCCAGCAGTAGCCCCATAGACAGGATAAATTCACCCCTCCATTTT
CASSSPIDRINSPLHF
>TRBJ1-2|NA|many|TRBV30
TGTGCCTGGAGTGTACAGAGTAACTATGGCTACACCTTC
CAWSVQSNYGYTF
>TRBJ1-3|NA|many|TRBV12-3/TRBV12-4
TGTGCCAGCAGTTTAGTTTCGACCTTCACCATATATTTT
CASSLVSTFTIYF
>TRBJ2-2|NA|many|TRBV11-2
TGTGCCAGCAGCTTAGGCACCGGGGAGCTGTTTTTT
CASSLGTGELFF
>TRBJ2-1|TRBD2|many|TRBV12-3/TRBV12-4
TGTGCCAGCAGTTTGGCGGGAGGACGAAATGAGCAGTTCTTC
CASSLAGGRNEQFF
>TRBJ1-1|NA|NA|TRBV7-9
TGTGCCAGCAGCTTCGAGGGACCTATTGAAGCTTTCTTT
CASSFEGPIEAFF
>TRBJ2-1|NA|NA|TRBV19
TGTGCCAGTAGTATAGGGGGGGGCCGGTTGAATGAGCAGTTCTTC
CASSIGGGRLNEQFF
>TRBJ2-7|NA|NA|TRBV27
TGTGCCAGCAGTTCGGACTACAACTACGAGCAGTACTTC
CASSSDYNYEQYF
>TRBJ2-5|TRBD1|many|TRBV9
TGTGCCAGCAGCGCGACAGGGGTCCAAGTAGAGACCCAGTACTTC
CASSATGVQVETQYF
>TRBJ2-6|NA|many|TRBV7-3
TGTGCCAGCAGCCATAGTACACACTCTGGGGCCAACGTCCTGATTTTC
CASSHSTHSGANVLIF
>TRBJ1-5|NA|many|TRBV6-5
TGTGCCAGCAGGGGACCAGGTAATAGCAATCAGCCCCAGCATTTT
CASRGPGNSNQPQHF
>TRBJ2-3|TRBD1|many|TRBV30
TGTGCCTGGAGTCTGGCAGGGGGTGGAGATACGCAGTATTTT
CAWSLAGGGDTQYF
>TRBJ1-6|NA|many|TRBV20-1
TGCAGTGCTCTTATAAATGGCGGGTCACCCCTCCACTTT
CSALINGGSPLHF